These T cell receptor beta chains were read from a single sample in a study of blood T cell repertoires in COVID-19. The assay was immunoSEQ multiplex PCR, and TCRdb's table has in-frame clones only and misses some. The top ten clones hold 3.9% of a sample with some 110,000 clones, roughly 84% of them seen once. The sample was PBMCs or T cells enriched from blood (not recorded which). These receptors were collected from a woman younger than 45 who had recovered from COVID-19. CDR3s include the opening cysteine and the closing phenylalanine or tryptophan. The D gene is left open where the match is weak. Rows give clone size only sometimes, using once, few, many, or a class for an expanded clone.

clone_size	cdr3_length	d_call	j_call	v_call	cdr3_aa	cdr3_nt
-	15	-	TRBJ2-3	TRBV6-5	CASCKWEAGTDTQYF	TGTGCCAGCTGTAAGTGGGAGGCTGGCACAGATACGCAGTATTTT
-	15	TRBD2	TRBJ2-1	TRBV6-6	CASRASGTTDNEQFF	TGTGCCAGCAGAGCTTCGGGGACTACGGACAATGAGCAGTTCTTC
-	15	-	TRBJ2-1	TRBV24-1	CATSGYGVARNEQFF	TGTGCCACCAGTGGGTACGGGGTCGCCCGGAATGAGCAGTTCTTC
-	13	-	TRBJ2-7	TRBV4-3	CASSQEQAYEQYF	TGCGCCAGCAGCCAAGAACAGGCCTACGAGCAGTACTTC
-	21	TRBD2	TRBJ2-1	TRBV7-3	CASSARGETSGFLSSYNEQFF	TGTGCCAGCAGCGCACGAGGGGAAACTAGCGGGTTCCTCAGCTCCTACAATGAGCAGTTCTTC
-	14	TRBD1	TRBJ2-1	TRBV5-1	CASSLDRGYNEQFF	TGCGCCAGCAGCTTGGACAGGGGGTACAATGAGCAGTTCTTC
-	17	TRBD2	TRBJ2-6	TRBV4-3	CASSQEGEGSGANVLTF	TGCGCCAGCAGCCAAGAAGGGGAGGGGTCAGGGGCCAACGTCCTGACTTTC
-	14	-	TRBJ2-4	TRBV4-1	CASSQPLAKNIQYF	TGCGCCAGCAGCCAACCACTAGCCAAAAACATTCAGTACTTC
-	15	TRBD1	TRBJ2-3	TRBV20-1	CSASGDRSFTDTQYF	TGCAGTGCTAGTGGGGACAGGAGCTTCACAGATACGCAGTATTTT
once	15	TRBD1	TRBJ2-4	TRBV2	CASSDQGAAKNIQYF	TGTGCCAGCAGTGACCAGGGGGCGGCCAAAAACATTCAGTACTTC
-	13	TRBD1	TRBJ1-2	TRBV2	CASSEQGDSGYTF	TGTGCCAGCAGTGAGCAGGGGGATTCCGGCTACACCTTC
once	14	-	TRBJ1-1	TRBV19	CASSTQTGHTEAFF	TGTGCCAGTAGTACCCAGACAGGCCACACTGAAGCTTTCTTT
few	15	TRBD1	TRBJ1-3	TRBV2	CASRDRGPTGNTIYF	TGTGCCAGCAGGGACAGGGGGCCAACTGGAAACACCATATATTTT
-	13	TRBD1	TRBJ2-2	TRBV30	CAWNRGNTGELFF	TGTGCCTGGAACAGGGGCAACACCGGGGAGCTGTTTTTT
-	14	TRBD2	TRBJ2-4	TRBV5-4	CASSRTGGPNIQYF	TGTGCCAGCAGTAGAACGGGAGGGCCGAACATTCAGTACTTC
-	13	-	TRBJ1-5	TRBV6-5	CASSYDSGSFQHF	TGTGCCAGCAGTTACGACTCCGGTTCCTTCCAGCATTTT
-	13	-	TRBJ2-7	TRBV11-1	CASSAQQGMKQYF	TGTGCCAGCAGCGCCCAACAGGGTATGAAGCAGTACTTC
once	17	TRBD1	TRBJ1-1	TRBV5-3	CARSLRGTDSMNTEAFF	TGTGCCAGAAGCTTGAGAGGGACAGACAGTATGAACACTGAAGCTTTCTTT
-	15	TRBD1	TRBJ1-3	TRBV3-1/TRBV3-2	CASSPRDRVGNTIYF	TGTGCCAGCAGCCCCCGGGACAGGGTCGGAAACACCATATATTTT
-	16	TRBD2	TRBJ2-1	TRBV4-2	CASSQEPSGRLNEQFF	TGTGCCAGCAGCCAAGAGCCTAGCGGGCGCCTGAATGAGCAGTTCTTC
-	15	TRBD2	TRBJ2-5	TRBV6-5	CASAPGGALIETQYF	TGTGCCAGCGCTCCGGGAGGGGCCCTAATAGAGACCCAGTACTTC
-	15	-	TRBJ1-2	TRBV27	CASSSSSYAPWGYTF	TGTGCCAGCAGTTCTTCAAGCTATGCCCCCTGGGGCTACACCTTC
-	15	TRBD2	TRBJ2-7	TRBV9	CASSVGASGQDEQYF	TGTGCCAGCAGCGTAGGGGCTAGCGGGCAGGACGAGCAGTACTTC
-	14	TRBD1	TRBJ2-7	TRBV29-1	CSVPGQGANYEQYF	TGCAGCGTTCCTGGACAGGGGGCCAACTACGAGCAGTACTTC
-	17	TRBD2	TRBJ2-2	TRBV5-1	CASSLAAAGGPTGELFF	TGCGCCAGCAGCTTGGCAGCGGCGGGAGGGCCCACCGGGGAGCTGTTTTTT
-	13	-	TRBJ2-7	TRBV5-1	CASSFGEPYEQYF	TGCGCCAGCAGCTTCGGGGAGCCCTACGAGCAGTACTTC